One T cell receptor (beta chain) is described in this entry. The antigen remains undetermined. With a much larger clone just one base away, this may be a read error. A read error is likely, as this CDR3 ends without the conserved phenylalanine or tryptophan. Patients having uncontrolled infection, another autoimmune disease, pregnancy or lactation were not included. This record belongs to a study of T cells in Graves' hyperthyroidism and ophthalmopathy. Notes on the study in general: Ophthalmopathy got predicted by the model a median about 6.7 months before its onset.

This CDR3 is built from 16 residues. The germline V and J ends were trimmed by 5 bases and 0 bases, with 14 bases remaining between them. The V gene's germline CDR1 is SGHAT and CDR2 FQNNGV. Using RNA transcripts as the source, TCR beta CDR3 regions were amplified. HTBI primers were the set used in a first-round RT-PCR of the TCR CDR3. TCRdb re-derived calls from the multiplex PCR reads in MiXCR, one entry per CDR3 protein. There are about 400,000 distinct CDR3 sequences in the sample; 12% to 15% occur only once, and 4% to 6.5% lies in the top ten. The specimen sequenced was blood. This TCR came from a woman aged 18-29 years with Graves' hyperthyroidism. V usage is TRBV11-2 and J usage is TRBJ2-1; tentative D call: TRBD1 (6 bases). In nucleotides, the CDR3 is TGTGCCAGCAGCCTACGTGCGGACAGCTCCTACAATGAGCAGTTCCTC. Residues: CASSLRADSSYNEQFL.